These 27 T cell receptor beta chains share one sample of origin, sequenced in a study of metastatic and nonmetastatic thyroid tumors. Treatment of any kind had been given to no patient before thyroid surgery. TCRdb ran MiXCR on the PCR reads. This sample has 30,000 to 45,000 clones, with roughly 27% found just once. The sample taken for sequencing was blood. These receptors were taken from a female donor with papillary thyroid cancer or a benign thyroid nodule (not recorded which). Some clones in this sample may be carry-over from other donors' samples.

This clone was observed a handful of times. At one of its ends the junction is not consistent with the germline gene, which may arise from a read error. This sequence joins TRBV27 and TRBJ2-7; 9 positions match TRBD2. The length of the CDR3 is 14 residues. In germline, CDR1 is MNHEY, CDR2 SMNVEV (reference sequence). The CDR3 DNA follows: TGTGCAAGCAGTTTTGCGGGGGGGGCCGACGAGCAGTACTTC. Its protein is CASSFAGGADEQYF.

This clone has at least ten counts. The chain links TRBV7-3 to TRBJ2-1, with 7 nucleotides matching TRBD2. Germline V gene lookup returns CDR1 SGHTA and CDR2 FQGTGA. Losses at the gene ends were 5 bases for V and 9 bases for J; bases not matched to a gene: 19. This CDR3 has 17 residues. As DNA, the CDR3 is TGTGCCAGCAGCCCGAATCAGCGGGACGGCCGTTCTGGTGAGCAGTTCTTC. Translating it yields CASSPNQRDGRSGEQFF.

This clone occurred many times. The chain carries TRBV29-1 and TRBJ2-6; D not resolved. The CDR3 contains 14 residues. Germline V gene data show CDR1 as SQVTM and CDR2 as ANQGSEA. Trimming stripped 4 bases from V and 0 bases from J, with 7 bases between. As DNA, the CDR3 is TGCAGCGTTGCTGGTCCCTCTGGGGCCAACGTCCTGACTTTC. Translating it yields CSVAGPSGANVLTF.

The sample holds many counts of this clone. V is TRBV9 and J is TRBJ2-7; TRBD1 agrees at 9 bases. V lost 3 bases and J lost 6; bases outside the gene matches: 13. CDR1 SGDLS and CDR2 YYNGEE come from the germline V gene. This CDR3 region has 16 residues. Written as DNA, the CDR3 is TGTGCCAGCAGCGGCATAGGGGGACAGGGTTTATCCGAGCAGTACTTC. The encoded protein is CASSGIGGQGLSEQYF.

V and J are TRBV6-2 or TRBV6-3 and TRBJ1-1, with D possibly being TRBD1 (6 bases). Per the germline V gene, CDR1 is MNHEY and CDR2 is SVGEGT. CDR3 length: 15 amino acids. Trimming took off 6 bases at V and 1 base at J, with 15 bases between the two ends. CDR3 sequence reads: CASRETGRGNTEAFF. Here the CDR3 DNA reads TGTGCCAGCAGGGAAACAGGGAGGGGGAACACTGAAGCTTTCTTT.

The chain links TRBV5-1 to TRBJ2-1, with D possibly called TRBD1 or TRBD2 (6 bases each). This CDR3 contains 16 residues. Germline CDR1 reads SGHRS; CDR2 reads YFSETQ. The ends were cut back, 0 bases at V and 4 bases at J, with 14 bases in the middle. CDR3 in amino acids: CASSLGIGGPYNEQFF. The CDR3 bases are TGCGCCAGCAGCTTGGGGATCGGGGGCCCTTACAATGAGCAGTTCTTC.

This clone was seen many times. The V gene is TRBV7-2, the J gene TRBJ2-7; D might be TRBD2 (5 bases). V was cut by 1 base and J by 3 bases, with 10 bases left in between. Germline CDR1 is SGHTA and CDR2 is FQGNSA. CDR3 size: 14 residues. CDR3 sequence reads: CASSLEKRGYEQYF. Written as DNA, the CDR3 is TGTGCCAGCAGCTTAGAAAAACGGGGCTACGAGCAGTACTTC.

The chain combines TRBV15 with TRBJ2-3, with TRBD2 identical over 14 bases. Germline V gives CDR1 LNHNV, CDR2 YYDKDF (reference sequence). The CDR3 runs 19 residues. Trimming took 5 bases from V and 12 from J; bases not matched to a gene: 22. As DNA, the CDR3 is TGTGCCACCAGCGCCCGATCGGGACTAGCGGGGGCTAGCACAGGTACTCAGTATTTT. As protein: CATSARSGLAGASTGTQYF.

This clone was counted between two and nine times. This chain links TRBV6-6 with TRBJ1-6, with 10 bases identical to TRBD1. Germline-derived CDR1 and CDR2 are MNHNY and SVGAGI (reference sequence). The CDR3 spans 18 residues. The J segment lost 6 bases and the V segment lost 0 bases, leaving 8 bases of the junction unmatched. CDR3 nucleotides: TGTGCCAGCAGTTACTCGACAGGGGGCGCGGCGGTTAATTCACCCCTCCACTTT. Translation gives CASSYSTGGAAVNSPLHF.

The table lists this clone with many counts. The genes are TRBV19 and TRBJ2-2; D tentatively fits TRBD1 or TRBD2 (6 bases each). The V gene lost 7 bases and the J gene lost 6 bases, with 15 bases spanning the gap. CDR3 length equals 14 residues. The germline V gene encodes CDR1 LNHDA and CDR2 SQIVND (reference sequence). The CDR3: CASTREGEAGELFF. The CDR3, as DNA: TGTGCCAGTACGCGAGAGGGGGAGGCCGGGGAGCTGTTTTTT.

The sample holds many counts of this clone. The rearrangement uses TRBV5-8 and TRBJ1-6, with D tentatively TRBD1 (5 bases). Germline CDR1 and CDR2: SGHTS and YDEGEE. Trimming took 4 bases from V and 3 from J, leaving 14 bases between them. There are 16 residues in the CDR3. The CDR3 DNA reads as TGTGCCAGCAGCATCCGGGACGGCCGCTATAATTCACCCCTCCACTTT. Translation gives CASSIRDGRYNSPLHF.

This chain joins TRBV6-1 and TRBJ1-2; D is perhaps TRBD1 (5 bases). Germline lookup yields CDR1 MNHNS and CDR2 SASEGT. V was shortened by 10 bases and J by 4 bases, with 16 bases between the two germline ends. The length of the CDR3 is 13 residues. The DNA for the CDR3 is TGTGCCACTACCCTCGACAGAGGCTATGGCTACACCTTC. It specifies CATTLDRGYGYTF.

This clone appeared a few times. CDR3 loop: CASSTTGNTGNTIYF. The CDR3 nucleotides are TGTGCCAGTAGCACAACAGGGAACACTGGAAACACCATATATTTT. The gene calls are TRBV19 and TRBJ1-3; the D gene is possibly TRBD1 (6 bases). Trimming took 6 bases from V and 2 from J, leaving 14 bases between them. This CDR3 is 15 amino acids long. In germline, CDR1 is LNHDA, CDR2 SQIVND (reference sequence). The whole variable domain, remainder taken from reference TRBV19 and TRBJ1-3, is DGGITQSPKYLFRKEGQNVTLSCEQNLNHDAMYWYRQDPGQGLRLIYYSQIVNDFQKGDIAEGYSVSREKKESFPLTVTSAQKNPTAFYLCASSTTGNTGNTIYFGEGSWLTVV.

The chain joins TRBV20-1 to TRBJ2-7; TRBD2 matches 10 bases. Losses at the gene ends were 1 base for V and 1 base for J; bases not matched to a gene: 13. CDR1 DFQATT and CDR2 SNEGSKA come from the germline V gene (reference sequence). The CDR3 runs to 18 residues. The CDR3 nucleotides read TGCAGTGCTAGAGGAAGTTGGCTAGCGGGAGTAGGGTCCTACGAGCAGTACTTC. Its protein product is CSARGSWLAGVGSYEQYF.

This clone occurred a few times. The chain uses TRBV7-2 and TRBJ2-1; 7 positions agree with TRBD2. V trimming: 6 bases; J trimming: 3 bases; junction bases outside the gene matches: 5. The germline gives CDR1 SGHTA, CDR2 FQGNSA. CDR3 length: 14 amino acids. The CDR3 loop is CASSRTRGYNEQFF. Written as DNA, the CDR3 is TGTGCCAGCAGTAGGACTAGAGGCTACAATGAGCAGTTCTTC.

This clone has a handful of counts. This chain connects TRBV19 to TRBJ2-7; 8 bases map to TRBD1. CDR3 size: 17 residues. Germline lookup yields CDR1 LNHDA and CDR2 SQIVND (reference sequence). After removal of 5 bases from V and 1 base from J, the junction contained 13 bases not matched to a gene. The CDR3 loop is CASSSTSGTGNSYEQYF. DNA of the CDR3: TGTGCCAGTAGTTCAACCTCCGGGACAGGTAATTCCTACGAGCAGTACTTC.

This chain joins TRBV7-9 and TRBJ1-2; D possibly corresponds to TRBD1 (5 bases). CDR1 SEHNR and CDR2 FQNEAQ come from the germline V gene (reference sequence). V was cut by 7 bases and J by 4 bases, with 19 bases left in between. The CDR3 spans 15 residues. The CDR3 DNA is TGTGCCAGCATCCCAACACCTGGACAAGGCTATGGCTACACCTTC. This sequence encodes CASIPTPGQGYGYTF.

By sample share, this clone is medium-sized. The CDR3 nucleotides are TGTGCCAGCAGTCCCCGGGACGGCTACGAGCAGTACTTC. Translating it yields CASSPRDGYEQYF. J is TRBJ2-7 and V is TRBV27; D is perhaps TRBD1 or TRBD2 (5 bases each). Germline CDR1 MNHEY, CDR2 SMNVEV (reference sequence). This CDR3 has 13 residues. The V end lost 5 bases, the J end lost 3 bases, and 11 bases lay between the germline ends.

As concerns this clone: This could be a read error, since a much larger clone is one nucleotide away. The genes are TRBV30 and TRBJ2-7, with D possibly TRBD1 on 6 matching bases. Germline-derived CDR1 and CDR2 are GTSNPN and SVGIG (reference sequence). Trimming took off 3 bases at V and 6 bases at J, with 12 bases between the two ends. The CDR3 length is 12 residues. CDR3 in amino acids: CAWSSQGSEQYF. The CDR3 DNA reads TGTGCCTGGAGCTCCCAGGGGTCCGAGCAGTACTTC.

There are many counts of this clone. The rearrangement links TRBV2 to TRBJ2-2; the match to TRBD2 covers 10 bases. J gave up 6 bases and V 10 bases, and 5 bases lay outside the gene matches. CDR1 and CDR2 from the germline V gene are SNHLY and FYNNEI. This CDR3 spans 13 amino acids. The CDR3 loop reads CATRTSGAGELFF. The CDR3 DNA follows: TGTGCCACTAGGACTAGCGGTGCCGGGGAGCTGTTTTTT.

This clone was found many times. The chain uses TRBV5-4 and TRBJ2-2, with TRBD2 identical over 8 bases. With 2 bases clipped from V and 6 bases from J, the junction kept 15 bases outside the gene matches. This CDR3 has 18 residues. Looked up from germline, CDR1 is SGHNT and CDR2 is YYREEE (reference sequence). Here the CDR3 reads CASSFPPGAGGGAGELFF. The CDR3 DNA reads TGTGCCAGCAGCTTTCCCCCAGGGGCGGGAGGAGGTGCCGGGGAGCTGTTTTTT.

There are a few counts of this clone. The chain joins TRBV19 to TRBJ1-2, with D possibly TRBD1 on 5 matching bases. Per germline, CDR1 LNHDA and CDR2 SQIVND (reference sequence). The CDR3 has 14 amino acids. V lost 6 bases and J 8 bases, leaving 19 bases between the germline ends. The CDR3, as DNA: TGTGCCAGTAGCGAAATTCAGGGAAGAGGAGGCTACACCTTC. Protein product: CASSEIQGRGGYTF.

This clone came up once. The chain couples TRBV3-1 to TRBJ2-7; D possibly uses TRBD1 or TRBD2 (5 bases each). The CDR3 is 17 residues long. CDR1 and CDR2 from the germline V gene are LGHDT and YNNKEL (reference sequence). V lost 4 bases to trimming and J lost 5 bases, with 24 bases between them. This CDR3 is CASSPFTGTIPLNEQYF. The CDR3, as DNA: TGTGCCAGCAGCCCCTTTACCGGGACCATACCTTTAAACGAGCAGTACTTC.

This clone was seen at least ten times. This chain links TRBV7-2 with TRBJ2-1; perhaps TRBD2 as D (7 bases). This CDR3 region has 16 residues. The V gene's germline CDR1 is SGHTA and CDR2 FQGNSA. Between the trimmed V and J ends, which lost 1 base and 2 bases, there was a span of 12 bases. The chain's CDR3 is CASSLVSGGTYNEQFF. DNA of the CDR3: TGTGCCAGCAGCTTAGTTTCGGGGGGCACCTACAATGAGCAGTTCTTC.

This clone was detected ten times or more. This chain joins TRBV5-1 and TRBJ1-1; D unclear. The CDR3 sequence is 13 residues long. From germline, CDR1 is SGHRS and CDR2 YFSETQ. V gave up 0 bases and J gave up 8 bases, with 11 bases separating them. CDR3 sequence: CASSLDSRVEAFF. As DNA, the CDR3 is TGCGCCAGCAGCTTGGACTCTAGGGTAGAAGCTTTCTTT.

Turning to this clone: One junction end does not reproduce the germline sequence, and a read error may be involved. J is TRBJ1-6 and V is TRBV5-6, with 9 bases fitting TRBD1. The germline V gene has CDR1 SGHDT and CDR2 YYEEEE. This CDR3 comprises 18 residues. CDR3 nucleotide sequence: TGTGCCACCAGCTCCCACAGGGGGCTACGGGGAGTCAATTCACCCCTCCACTTT. It encodes CATSSHRGLRGVNSPLHF. Looking up the rest from reference TRBV5-6 and TRBJ1-6 gives the full variable domain: DAGVTQSPTHLIKTRGQQVTLRCSPKSGHDTVSWYQQALGQGPQFIFQYYEEEERQRGNFPDRFSGHQFPNYSSELNVNALLLGDSALYLCATSSHRGLRGVNSPLHFGNGTRLTVT.

As for this clone: Distinct nucleotide sequences in the sample also encode this CDR3. This chain uses TRBV20-1 with TRBJ2-3; D uncertain. Trimming pared 2 bases from V and 4 bases from J, leaving 4 bases between. The CDR3 is 11 amino acids. Germline CDR1 is DFQATT and CDR2 is SNEGSKA (reference sequence). The CDR3 spells CSARFADTQYF. In DNA form, the CDR3 reads TGCAGTGCTAGATTCGCAGATACGCAGTATTTT.